These 5 T cell receptor beta chains originate from one sample sequenced in a study of blood T cell repertoires in COVID-19. Libraries were prepared by immunoSEQ multiplex PCR; TCRdb keeps only in-frame clonotypes and omits some of them. The sample contains around 170,000 clones, around 84% of which appear only once. The sequenced sample consisted of peripheral blood. Source of these receptors: a man between 60 and 70 years old with COVID-19, enrolled during active disease.

The table lists this clone with a count of one. The gene calls are TRBV28 and TRBJ2-2; no clear D gene. V lost 5 bases, J lost 3 bases, and 4 bases lay in between. The CDR3 is made up of 12 amino acids. Germline-derived CDR1 and CDR2 are MDHEN and SYDVKM. The CDR3 spells CASSPDTGELFF. The DNA of the CDR3 is TGTGCCAGCAGTCCCGACACCGGGGAGCTGTTTTTT.

CDR3 region: CASSPRRAGELTDTQYF. Here the CDR3 DNA reads TGTGCCAGCTCACCACGTAGAGCGGGGGAGCTCACAGATACGCAGTATTTT. The V and J genes are TRBV18 and TRBJ2-3; 8 nucleotides match TRBD2. The germline V gene encodes CDR1 KGHSH and CDR2 LQKENI. The trim removed 1 base at V and 2 bases at J, leaving 8 bases unmatched. This CDR3 region has 17 residues.

The gene calls are TRBV4-3 and TRBJ2-1, with a tentative D call TRBD2 (6 bases). CDR3 length equals 14 residues. The germline CDR1 and CDR2 sequences are LGHNA and YSLEER. The germline V and J ends were trimmed by 8 bases and 4 bases, with 15 bases remaining between them. The chain's CDR3 is CASSQEGRYNEQFF. CDR3 bases: TGCGCCAGCTCCCAGGAGGGGAGGTACAATGAGCAGTTCTTC.

The rearrangement joins TRBV5-8 to TRBJ2-5; D is perhaps TRBD1 (6 bases). In germline, CDR1 is SGHTS, CDR2 YDEGEE. This CDR3 contains 17 residues. V gave up 0 bases and J gave up 5 bases, with 20 bases separating them. This CDR3 is CASSLGTGTRATETQYF. CDR3 coding DNA: TGTGCCAGCAGCTTGGGCACAGGGACCCGGGCAACGGAGACCCAGTACTTC.

The rearrangement joins TRBV9 to TRBJ2-1; 10 positions agree with TRBD1. Germline V gives CDR1 SGDLS, CDR2 YYNGEE. The CDR3 contains 15 residues. Unmatched junction bases numbered 1, after V lost 2 bases and J lost 2 bases. The CDR3 region is CASSVDRGTYNEQFF. CDR3 coding DNA: TGTGCCAGCAGCGTGGACAGGGGGACCTACAATGAGCAGTTCTTC.